The 12 T cell receptor beta chains reported below all come from one sample, sequenced in a study of blood T cell repertoires in COVID-19. The assay was immunoSEQ multiplex PCR, and TCRdb's table has in-frame clones only and misses some. Of roughly 330,000 clones in the sample, approximately 88% were seen once. Sequencing input: PBMCs or T cells enriched from blood (not recorded which). The receptors come from a man between 25 and 39 years old who had recovered from COVID-19.

This chain connects TRBV11-2 to TRBJ2-7, with D possibly being TRBD1 (6 bases). Germline CDR1 is SGHAT and CDR2 is FQNNGV. This CDR3 is built from 16 residues. Trimming left V 5 bases short and J 6 bases short, with 23 bases between. In DNA form, the CDR3 reads TGTGCCAGCAGCGTCACCTCCGGGACAACGAGAGGCGAGCAGTACTTC. It codes for CASSVTSGTTRGEQYF.

This clone came up once. The genes are TRBV30 and TRBJ2-5; 9 nucleotides agree with TRBD2. The CDR3 extends over 15 amino acids. CDR1 GTSNPN and CDR2 SVGIG come from the germline V gene (reference sequence). J lost 4 bases, V lost 0 bases, and 6 bases had no gene match. CDR3 in amino acids: CAWSVQRGAGETQYF. Here the CDR3 DNA reads TGTGCCTGGAGTGTTCAGCGGGGGGCAGGAGAGACCCAGTACTTC.

The V and J genes are TRBV18 and TRBJ1-5; 7 bases line up with TRBD1. Germline V lookup: CDR1 KGHSH, CDR2 LQKENI. The CDR3 totals 15 residues. V dropped 3 bases and J dropped 1; count of bases not matched to a gene: 3. Here the CDR3 reads CASSPEGASNQPQHF. The CDR3 region has the DNA TGTGCCAGCTCACCGGAGGGGGCGAGCAATCAGCCCCAGCATTTT.

This CDR3 reads CASTWDSSTDTQYF. The CDR3 coding sequence is TGTGCCAGTACGTGGGACTCTAGCACAGATACGCAGTATTTT. V is TRBV19 and J is TRBJ2-3; D might be TRBD2 (6 bases). Between the trimmed V and J ends, which lost 7 bases and 0 bases, there was a span of 11 bases. There are 14 residues in the CDR3. Germline V lookup: CDR1 LNHDA, CDR2 SQIVND (reference sequence).

The CDR3 spells CASSLGLAGGPGSYNEQFF. In DNA form, the CDR3 reads TGTGCCAGCAGCCTCGGACTAGCGGGGGGCCCAGGCTCCTACAATGAGCAGTTCTTC. The chain recombines TRBV5-4 with TRBJ2-1, with 14 bases identical to TRBD2. V dropped 4 bases and J dropped 0; count of bases not matched to a gene: 9. CDR3 length: 19 residues. Germline CDR1 SGHNT, CDR2 YYREEE (reference sequence).

V gene TRBV2 combines with J gene TRBJ2-1; the match to TRBD1 covers 9 bases. This CDR3 is 16 amino acids long. Trimming at V came to 4 bases and at J to 4 bases, leaving 8 bases not matched to a gene. Germline CDR1 reads SNHLY; CDR2 reads FYNNEI. The CDR3 loop reads CASSGQGEVIYNEQFF. CDR3 sequence (DNA): TGTGCCAGCAGTGGACAGGGGGAAGTAATTTACAATGAGCAGTTCTTC.

The V gene is TRBV19, the J gene TRBJ1-5; possible D gene TRBD1, 5 bases. Germline loops: CDR1 LNHDA, CDR2 SQIVND (reference sequence). Between the trimmed V and J ends, which lost 6 bases and 2 bases, there was a span of 20 bases. This CDR3 comprises 17 residues. In DNA form, the CDR3 reads TGTGCCAGTAGCTCTCCGGGCCTCTTAGGGGGCAATCAGCCCCAGCATTTT. Encoded protein: CASSSPGLLGGNQPQHF.

The chain has TRBV7-2 and TRBJ2-6; D possibly corresponds to TRBD1 (5 bases). This CDR3 has 16 residues. The germline V gene has CDR1 SGHTA and CDR2 FQGNSA. The ends were cut back, 5 bases at V and 0 bases at J, with 11 bases in the middle. The CDR3 sequence is CASSVGHFSGANVLTF. The CDR3 DNA follows: TGTGCCAGCAGCGTTGGACACTTCTCTGGGGCCAACGTCCTGACTTTC.

The chain carries TRBV28 and TRBJ1-3; D is uncertain. The V gene's germline CDR1 is MDHEN and CDR2 SYDVKM. The V end lost 3 bases, the J end lost 1 base, and 13 bases lay between the germline ends. The CDR3 has 16 amino acids. CDR3 residues: CASSLLHPSSGNTIYF. CDR3 sequence (DNA): TGTGCCAGCAGTTTGTTACACCCCTCTTCTGGAAACACCATATATTTT.

The chain employs TRBV4-2 and TRBJ1-5; D not resolved. Trimming removed 0 bases from V and 0 bases from J, with 15 bases in between. Per the germline V gene, CDR1 is LGHNA and CDR2 is YNFKEQ. CDR3 length: 18 residues. CDR3 nucleotides: TGTGCCAGCAGCCAAGATCCCCTTTCGGGAAATAGCAATCAGCCCCAGCATTTT. Protein: CASSQDPLSGNSNQPQHF.

The V gene is TRBV11-2, the J gene TRBJ1-6, with D perhaps TRBD1 (6 bases). Germline assignment: CDR1 SGHAT and CDR2 FQNNGV. The CDR3 loop spans 15 amino acids. Trimming shortened V by 1 base and J by 10 bases, and 14 bases separated the two germline ends. DNA for the CDR3: TGTGCCAGCAGCTTAGTCGCCAGGGGTCGCTCACCCCTCCACTTT. Amino acid sequence: CASSLVARGRSPLHF.

The chain employs TRBV5-1 and TRBJ1-4; weak D call: TRBD1 (5 bases). Germline CDR1 reads SGHRS; CDR2 reads YFSETQ. The CDR3 covers 17 residues. V was clipped by 2 bases and J by 0 bases, with 14 bases between them. The CDR3 spells CASSFGHTSATNEKLFF. The CDR3 nucleotides read TGCGCCAGCAGCTTCGGACACACCTCTGCAACTAATGAAAAACTGTTTTTT.